This section outlines one T cell receptor beta chain sequence together with its context. This entry belongs to a study of patients and donors after allogeneic stem cell transplantation. TCRdb passed the RT-PCR reads through MiXCR, listing each CDR3 protein once. The data show about 960,000 distinct CDR3 sequences, with 15% to 20% seen just once and around 6% held by the top ten. The CDR3 runs to 14 residues. CDR1 is SGHKS, CDR2 YYEKEE, per germline (reference sequence). The ends were cut back, 9 bases at V and 3 bases at J, with 18 bases in the middle. The chain joins TRBV5-5 to TRBJ1-2; D not certain. Source material: blood, either unsorted or a sorted T cell fraction (not recorded which). This receptor was taken from a human donor who was either an allogeneic HSCT recipient or a stem cell or donor lymphocyte infusion donor (not recorded which). It is not recorded whose cells these are; they may come from a transplant donor. The CDR3 bases are TGTGCCACCCAGATGAGGCCATCACACTATGGCTACACCTTC. Translated: CATQMRPSHYGYTF.